The clone carrying this TCR beta chain was seen repeatedly, ten times or more. The data stem from a study of regulatory T cells in long-lasting Graves disease. Time point: newly diagnosed GD, antithyroid drugs for less than 3 months. The TCR library was made from RNA extracted from PBMCs. Researchers made TCR beta libraries by using iRepertoire HTBI primers and running Arm-PCR on CDR3 regions. A single record per CDR3 protein comes from TCRdb applying MiXCR to the multiplex PCR reads. The sample has approximately 490,000 distinct CDR3 sequences, around 15% seen once. The ends lost 0 bases at V and 7 bases at J; junction bases unmatched: 3. Germline CDR1 is SGHRS and CDR2 is YFSETQ. The CDR3 length is 15 residues. The same sample was also studied in work on T cells in Graves' hyperthyroidism and ophthalmopathy.

The chain carries TRBV5-1 and TRBJ1-4; TRBD1 matches 10 bases. This clonotype was sampled from a man aged 40-49 years with Graves disease. Sequencing was performed on peripheral blood mononuclear cells (PBMCs), taken at new diagnosis, from a patient treated with antithyroid drugs. CDR3 sequence: CASSLVGQGGEKLFF. The CDR3 DNA reads as TGCGCCAGCAGCTTGGTAGGACAGGGGGGTGAAAAACTGTTTTTT.